This T cell receptor (beta chain) was recorded in a study of shared clonotypes between healthy human individuals. Study-wide results and limits: Limitation of the genetic and exposure-history diversity represented came from the few donors. Lower generation probabilities were found for non-shared clonotypes than for those shared by all four donors. What rarefaction showed was incomplete sorted-subset sequencing despite large depth.

Germline CDR1 and CDR2: SNHLY and FYNNEI. CDR3 size: 15 residues. Germline trimming cut 6 bases from V and 5 bases from J; bases unmatched to any gene: 8. Clones were sequenced by immunoSEQ multiplex PCR, and TCRdb holds only the in-frame ones, with some missing. This table holds 2 million to 2.5 million clones, 80% to 95% found once. The count of this clone is one. Its antigen is as yet unknown. The receptor's source is a man younger than 35 in good health. Some clones in this sample may be carry-over from other donors' samples. Sequenced: naive CD4+ T cells from PBMCs. Subset in this sample: CD45RA+ positively selected. The gene calls are TRBV2 and TRBJ2-2, with 8 nucleotides matching TRBD1. For the CDR3, the DNA is TGTGCCAGCAGGGGTACAGGGGGGAAAACCGGGGAGCTGTTTTTT. This translates into CASRGTGGKTGELFF.